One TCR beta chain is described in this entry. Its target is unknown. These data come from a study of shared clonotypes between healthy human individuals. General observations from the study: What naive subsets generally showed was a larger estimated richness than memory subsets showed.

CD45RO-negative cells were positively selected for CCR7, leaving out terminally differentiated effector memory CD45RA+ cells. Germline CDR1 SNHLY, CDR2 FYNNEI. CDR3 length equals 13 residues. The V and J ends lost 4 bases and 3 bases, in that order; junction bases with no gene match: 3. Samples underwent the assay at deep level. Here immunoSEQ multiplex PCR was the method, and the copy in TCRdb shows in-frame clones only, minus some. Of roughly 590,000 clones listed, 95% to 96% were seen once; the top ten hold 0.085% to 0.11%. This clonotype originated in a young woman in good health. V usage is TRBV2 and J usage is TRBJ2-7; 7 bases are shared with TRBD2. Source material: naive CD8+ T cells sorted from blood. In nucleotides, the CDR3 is TGTGCCAGCAGTGTCGGGACTAACTACGAGCAGTACTTC. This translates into CASSVGTNYEQYF.